Sequencing of this T cell receptor (beta chain) was carried out in a study of T cell responses to AZD1222 COVID-19 vaccine. Here immunoSEQ multiplex PCR was the method, and the copy in TCRdb shows in-frame clones only, minus some. The data show 150,000 to 200,000 clones, approximately 90% seen once. Study results and caveats: Spike-wide vaccine-associated CD4 TCRs dominated at 160-218 and 743-854.

The CDR3 length is 11 residues. The germline CDR1 and CDR2 sequences are SGHRS and YFSETQ. Trimming cost V 7 bases and J 5 bases, with 9 bases left between them. About this clone: Its matching antigen is unknown.

Sample: peripheral blood, taken 28 days after the second AZD1222 dose. This chain uses TRBV5-1 with TRBJ1-1; tentatively, D is TRBD1 (5 bases). The TCR was taken from an adult who received the AZD1222 COVID-19 vaccine. DNA for the CDR3: TGCGCCAGCCGCGGGGGGACTGAAGCTTTCTTT. This gives the protein CASRGGTEAFF.